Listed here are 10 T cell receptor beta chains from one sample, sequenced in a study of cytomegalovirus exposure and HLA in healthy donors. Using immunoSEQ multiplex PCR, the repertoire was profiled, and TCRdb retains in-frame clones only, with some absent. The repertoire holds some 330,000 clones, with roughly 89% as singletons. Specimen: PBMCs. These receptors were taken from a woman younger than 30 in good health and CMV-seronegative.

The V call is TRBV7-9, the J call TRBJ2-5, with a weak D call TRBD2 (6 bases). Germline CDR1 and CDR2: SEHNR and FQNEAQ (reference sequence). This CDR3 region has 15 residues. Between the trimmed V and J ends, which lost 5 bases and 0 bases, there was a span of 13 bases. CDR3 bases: TGTGCCAGCAGCATCGGGGACTGGTACCAAGAGACCCAGTACTTC. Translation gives CASSIGDWYQETQYF.

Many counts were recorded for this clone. CDR3 DNA sequence: TGTGCCAGCAGACTAGGGGGCGGGCCCCTCGAGCAGTACTTC. It translates to CASRLGGGPLEQYF. The chain carries TRBV5-4 and TRBJ2-7, with 7 bases that match TRBD1. CDR1 SGHNT and CDR2 YYREEE come from the germline V gene (reference sequence). The CDR3 length is 14 residues. Trimming cost V 5 bases and J 6 bases; bases outside gene matches: 11.

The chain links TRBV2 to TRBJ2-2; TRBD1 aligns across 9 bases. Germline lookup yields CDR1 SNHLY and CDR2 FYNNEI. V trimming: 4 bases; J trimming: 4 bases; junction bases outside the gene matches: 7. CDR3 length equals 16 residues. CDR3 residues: CASSAFGTGITGELFF. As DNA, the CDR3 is TGTGCCAGCAGTGCCTTTGGGACAGGGATCACCGGGGAGCTGTTTTTT.

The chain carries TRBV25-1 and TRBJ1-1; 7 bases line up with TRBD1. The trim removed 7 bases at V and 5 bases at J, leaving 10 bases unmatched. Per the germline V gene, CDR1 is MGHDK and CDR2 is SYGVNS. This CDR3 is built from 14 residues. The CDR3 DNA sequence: TGTGCCAGCACCGAGACAGGGCGGTGGACTGAAGCTTTCTTT. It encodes CASTETGRWTEAFF.

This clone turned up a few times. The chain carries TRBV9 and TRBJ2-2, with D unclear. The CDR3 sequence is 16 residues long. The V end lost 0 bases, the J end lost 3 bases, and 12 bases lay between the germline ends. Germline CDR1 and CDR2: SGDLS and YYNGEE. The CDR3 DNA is TGTGCCAGCAGCGTAGGGCTTAATTCGTACACCGGGGAGCTGTTTTTT. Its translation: CASSVGLNSYTGELFF.

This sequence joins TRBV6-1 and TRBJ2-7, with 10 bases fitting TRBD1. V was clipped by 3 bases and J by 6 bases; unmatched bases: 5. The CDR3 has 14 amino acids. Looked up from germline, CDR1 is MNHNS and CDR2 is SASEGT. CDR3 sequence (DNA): TGTGCCAGCAGTGATTTGGGACAGGGGACCGAGCAGTACTTC. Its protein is CASSDLGQGTEQYF.

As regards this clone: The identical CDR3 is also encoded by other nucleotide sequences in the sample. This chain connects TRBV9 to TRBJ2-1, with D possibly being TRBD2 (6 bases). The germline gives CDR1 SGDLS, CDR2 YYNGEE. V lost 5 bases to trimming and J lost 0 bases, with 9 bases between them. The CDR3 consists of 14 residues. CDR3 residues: CASSGGSSYNEQFF. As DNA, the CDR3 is TGTGCCAGCAGTGGGGGGAGCTCCTACAATGAGCAGTTCTTC.

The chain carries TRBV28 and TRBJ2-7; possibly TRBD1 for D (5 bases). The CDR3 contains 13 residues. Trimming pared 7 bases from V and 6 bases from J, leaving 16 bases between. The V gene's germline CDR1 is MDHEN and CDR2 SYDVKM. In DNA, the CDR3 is TGTGCCAGCACTCTGACCCAGGGCGGCGAGCAGTACTTC. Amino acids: CASTLTQGGEQYF.

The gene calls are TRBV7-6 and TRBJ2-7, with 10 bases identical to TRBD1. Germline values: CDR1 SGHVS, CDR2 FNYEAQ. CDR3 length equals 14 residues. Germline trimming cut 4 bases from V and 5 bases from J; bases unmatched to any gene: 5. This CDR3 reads CASSSGQGLNEQYF. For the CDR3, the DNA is TGTGCCAGCAGCTCGGGACAGGGGTTAAACGAGCAGTACTTC. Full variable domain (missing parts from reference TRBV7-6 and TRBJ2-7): GAGVSQSPRYKVTKRGQDVALRCDPISGHVSLYWYRQALGQGPEFLTYFNYEAQQDKSGLPNDRFSAERPEGSISTLTIQRTEQRDSAMYRCASSSGQGLNEQYFGPGTRLTVT.

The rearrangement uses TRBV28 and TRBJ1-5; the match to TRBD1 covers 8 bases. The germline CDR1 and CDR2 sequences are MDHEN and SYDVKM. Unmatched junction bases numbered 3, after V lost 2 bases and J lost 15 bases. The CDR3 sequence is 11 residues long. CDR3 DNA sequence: TGTGCCAGCAGTTTAGGACAGGGAGGGCATTTT. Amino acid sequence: CASSLGQGGHF.